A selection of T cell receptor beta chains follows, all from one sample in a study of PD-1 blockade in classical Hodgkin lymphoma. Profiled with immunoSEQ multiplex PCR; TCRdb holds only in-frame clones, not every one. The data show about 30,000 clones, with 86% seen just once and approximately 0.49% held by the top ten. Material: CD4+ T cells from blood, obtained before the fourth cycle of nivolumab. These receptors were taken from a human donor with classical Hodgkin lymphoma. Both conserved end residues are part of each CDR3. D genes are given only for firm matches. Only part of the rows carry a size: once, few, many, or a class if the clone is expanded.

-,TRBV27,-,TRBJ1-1,CASRILTEAFF,TGTGCCAGCAGAATCCTCACTGAAGCTTTCTTT
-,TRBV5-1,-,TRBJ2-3,CASSVTLNWDTQYF,TGCGCCAGCAGCGTGACACTCAATTGGGATACGCAGTATTTT
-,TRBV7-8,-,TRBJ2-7,CASSSYPGNSYEQYF,TGTGCCAGCAGCTCCTACCCAGGGAACTCCTACGAGCAGTACTTC
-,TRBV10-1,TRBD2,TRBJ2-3,CASSPGTSGRMADTQYF,TGCGCCAGCTCACCGGGGACTAGCGGGAGGATGGCAGATACGCAGTATTTT
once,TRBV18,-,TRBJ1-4,CASSPRMRVTGINEKLFF,TGTGCCAGCTCACCTCGAATGCGAGTTACAGGGATTAATGAAAAACTGTTTTTT
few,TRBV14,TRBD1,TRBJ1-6,CASSQRTGGGNSPLHF,TGTGCCAGCAGCCAACGTACAGGGGGAGGTAATTCACCCCTCCACTTT
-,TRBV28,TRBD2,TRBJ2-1,CASRSSGRVGSTVF,TGTGCCAGCAGGTCTAGCGGGAGGGTGGGTTCTACGGTCTTC
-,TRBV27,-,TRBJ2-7,CASSSSLSYEQYF,TGTGCCAGCAGTTCCAGCCTCTCGTACGAGCAGTACTTC
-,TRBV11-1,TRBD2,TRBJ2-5,CASSLVNLAGRETQYF,TGTGCCAGCAGCTTAGTGAACCTAGCGGGGCGGGAGACCCAGTACTTC
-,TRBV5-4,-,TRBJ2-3,CASSLVPGGTDTQYF,TGTGCCAGCAGCTTAGTCCCGGGGGGCACAGATACGCAGTATTTT
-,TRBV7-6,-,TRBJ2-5,CASSLAVQQETQYF,TGTGCCAGCAGCTTAGCGGTACAACAAGAGACCCAGTACTTC
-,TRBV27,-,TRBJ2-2,CASSRLNTGELFF,TGTGCCAGCAGCCGACTCAACACCGGGGAGCTGTTTTTT
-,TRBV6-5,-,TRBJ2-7,CASSYSIGVTYEQYF,TGTGCCAGCAGTTACTCGATAGGGGTAACCTACGAGCAGTACTTC
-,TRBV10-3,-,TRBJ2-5,CAISDKASIETQYF,TGTGCCATCAGTGATAAGGCTAGCATCGAGACCCAGTACTTC
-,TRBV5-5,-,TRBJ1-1,CASSLAYRTNTEAFF,TGTGCCAGCAGCTTGGCGTATAGGACGAACACTGAAGCTTTCTTT
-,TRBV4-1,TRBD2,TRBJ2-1,CASSQTGTTSPYNEQFF,TGCGCCAGCAGCCAGACCGGGACTACCAGTCCGTACAATGAGCAGTTCTTC
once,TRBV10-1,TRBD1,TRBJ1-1,CASSPTSTGGVTEAFF,TGCGCCAGCAGTCCGACCTCGACAGGGGGCGTCACTGAAGCTTTCTTT
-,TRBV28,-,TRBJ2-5,CASRPKGPPEAQYF,TGTGCCAGCAGACCAAAGGGGCCTCCCGAGGCCCAGTACTTC
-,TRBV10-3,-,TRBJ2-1,CAISESVGEQFF,TGTGCCATCAGTGAGTCCGTGGGTGAGCAGTTCTTC
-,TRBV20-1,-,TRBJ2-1,CSARDQNEQFF,TGCAGTGCTAGAGACCAAAATGAGCAGTTCTTC
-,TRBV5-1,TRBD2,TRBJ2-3,CASSLAVGGTDTQYF,TGCGCCAGCAGCTTGGCCGTGGGGGGGACAGATACGCAGTATTTT
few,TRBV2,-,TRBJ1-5,CASREDSVGQPQHF,TGTGCCAGCAGAGAAGACAGTGTTGGTCAGCCCCAGCATTTT
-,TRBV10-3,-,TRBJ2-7,CAISETLSYEQYF,TGTGCCATCAGTGAGACTCTCTCTTACGAGCAGTACTTC
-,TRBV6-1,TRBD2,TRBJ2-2,CASISLAGNTGELFF,TGTGCCAGCATTTCACTAGCGGGAAACACCGGGGAGCTGTTTTTT
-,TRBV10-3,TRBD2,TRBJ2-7,CAISGSGSHWSDEQYF,TGTGCCATCAGTGGGAGCGGGAGTCATTGGTCGGACGAGCAGTACTTC
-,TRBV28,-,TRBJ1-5,CASRGTLGGNQPQHF,TGTGCCAGCAGAGGGACCCTCGGAGGCAATCAGCCCCAGCATTTT
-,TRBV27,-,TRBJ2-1,CASSPQGTSYNEQFF,TGTGCCAGCAGTCCGCAGGGTACCTCCTACAATGAGCAGTTCTTC
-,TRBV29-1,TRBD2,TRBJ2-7,CSAVTSGGPYEQYF,TGCAGCGCCGTGACTAGCGGGGGACCCTACGAGCAGTACTTC
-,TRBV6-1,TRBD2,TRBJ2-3,CASSVRLAGLSDTQYF,TGTGCCAGCAGTGTTAGACTAGCAGGTTTGTCAGATACGCAGTATTTT
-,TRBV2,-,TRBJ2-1,CASSEEGEQFF,TGTGCCAGCAGTGAAGAGGGTGAGCAGTTCTTC
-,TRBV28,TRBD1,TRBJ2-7,CASSTSTGGRYEQYF,TGTGCCAGCAGTACCTCAACAGGGGGCCGGTACGAGCAGTACTTC
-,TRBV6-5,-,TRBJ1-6,CASSYGASYNSPLHF,TGTGCCAGCAGTTACGGGGCGTCCTATAATTCACCCCTCCACTTT
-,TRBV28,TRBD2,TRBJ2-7,CASSLGTSGGSVYEQYF,TGTGCCAGCAGCCTCGGGACTAGCGGGGGGTCTGTCTACGAGCAGTACTTC
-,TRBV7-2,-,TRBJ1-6,CASSLAPYSPLHF,TGTGCCAGCAGCTTAGCGCCCTACTCACCCCTCCACTTT
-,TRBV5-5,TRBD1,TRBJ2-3,CASSLAGTGSTDTQYF,TGTGCCAGCAGCTTGGCCGGGACAGGGAGCACAGATACGCAGTATTTT
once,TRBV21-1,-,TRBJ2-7,CASSRPPSGLAGGGSYEQYF,TGTGCCAGCAGCAGACCTCCTTCGGGACTAGCGGGAGGAGGGTCCTACGAGCAGTACTTC
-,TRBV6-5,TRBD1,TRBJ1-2,CASRKTGTGMYGYTF,TGTGCCAGCAGAAAAACCGGGACAGGGATGTACGGCTACACCTTC
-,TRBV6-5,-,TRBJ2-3,CASSYVNTQYF,TGTGCCAGCAGTTACGTGAATACGCAGTATTTT
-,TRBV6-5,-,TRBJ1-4,CASSGLGEKLFF,TGTGCCAGCTCAGGTCTCGGGGAAAAACTGTTTTTT
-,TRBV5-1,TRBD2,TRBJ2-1,CASSLLAGGRNEQFF,TGCGCCAGCAGCTTACTAGCGGGGGGGCGAAATGAGCAGTTCTTC
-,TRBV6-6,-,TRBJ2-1,CASRNHWTDVYNEQFF,TGTGCCAGCAGGAATCATTGGACAGATGTCTACAATGAGCAGTTCTTC
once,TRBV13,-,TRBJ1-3,CASSTGGTRGNTIYF,TGTGCCAGCAGCACTGGGGGGACAAGGGGAAACACCATATATTTT
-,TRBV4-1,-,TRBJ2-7,CASSQVGRDSAYEQYF,TGCGCCAGCAGCCAAGTCGGGCGGGACTCCGCCTACGAGCAGTACTTC
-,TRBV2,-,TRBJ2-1,CASNGGNEQFF,TGTGCCAGCAATGGAGGAAATGAGCAGTTCTTC
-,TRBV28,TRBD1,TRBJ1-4,CASSLGQSNEKLFF,TGTGCCAGCAGTTTGGGACAGAGTAATGAAAAACTGTTTTTT
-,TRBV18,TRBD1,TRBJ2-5,CASSPPGRGRETQYF,TGTGCCAGCTCACCACCGGGTAGGGGGCGAGAGACCCAGTACTTC
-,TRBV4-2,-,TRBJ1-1,CASSQDLVASAEAFF,TGTGCCAGCAGCCAAGATCTAGTGGCCTCGGCTGAAGCTTTCTTT
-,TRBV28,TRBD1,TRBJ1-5,CASSTIQGGNQPQHF,TGTGCCAGCAGTACCATACAGGGGGGCAATCAGCCCCAGCATTTT
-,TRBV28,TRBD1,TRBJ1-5,CASSFADRANSNQPQHF,TGTGCCAGCAGCTTCGCTGACAGGGCAAATAGCAATCAGCCCCAGCATTTT
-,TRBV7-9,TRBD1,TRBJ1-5,CASSYGSDRGQPQHF,TGTGCCAGCAGCTATGGTTCGGACAGGGGTCAGCCCCAGCATTTT
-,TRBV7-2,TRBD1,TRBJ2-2,CASSLTGGRTGELFF,TGTGCCAGCAGCTTGACAGGGGGCAGGACCGGGGAGCTGTTTTTT
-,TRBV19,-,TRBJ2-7,CASSASGYEQYF,TGTGCCAGTAGTGCGTCCGGATACGAGCAGTACTTC
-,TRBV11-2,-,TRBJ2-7,CASSSYYEQYF,TGTGCCAGCAGCTCCTACTACGAGCAGTACTTC
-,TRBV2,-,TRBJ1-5,CASSEVPGFQPQHF,TGTGCCAGCAGTGAAGTCCCTGGGTTTCAGCCCCAGCATTTT
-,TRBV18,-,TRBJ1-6,CASSPPAGTGSPLHF,TGTGCCAGCTCACCACCGGCAGGGACGGGGTCACCCCTCCACTTT
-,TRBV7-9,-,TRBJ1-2,CASSRGDYGYTF,TGTGCCAGCAGCCGCGGGGACTATGGCTACACCTTC
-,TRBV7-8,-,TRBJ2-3,CASSFSTDTQYF,TGTGCCAGCAGCTTTAGCACAGATACGCAGTATTTT
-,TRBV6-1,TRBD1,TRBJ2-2,CASSKGQGVTGELFF,TGTGCCAGCAGTAAGGGACAGGGGGTCACCGGGGAGCTGTTTTTT
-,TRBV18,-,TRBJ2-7,CASSPRTAYEQYF,TGTGCCAGCTCACCACGGACAGCCTACGAGCAGTACTTC